This TCR beta chain emerged from a study of spatial heterogeneity in lung cancer. Study-level information: There were, on average, more than eight raw-read appearances for each unique TCR and UMI combination.

TCRdb ran MiXCR on the 5' RACE reads and lists one entry per CDR3 protein. In the table there are roughly 99,000 distinct CDR3 sequences, approximately 19% of which are singletons. The time point denotes: blood at routine non-recurrence follow-up after resection. This clonotype has just a few counts. The receptor was derived from a male donor with early-stage non-small cell lung cancer. Sequencing was performed on PBMCs, taken at follow-up.

The CDR3 coding sequence is TGTGCCAGCAGTTACCACAGGGACAATCAGCCCCAGCATTTT. Protein product: CASSYHRDNQPQHF. The chain links TRBV6-2 or TRBV6-3 to TRBJ1-5; a weak D match, TRBD1 (6 bases). The V gene lost 2 bases and the J gene lost 3 bases, with 8 bases spanning the gap. The CDR3 consists of 14 residues. CDR1 MNHEY and CDR2 SVGEGT come from the germline V gene.